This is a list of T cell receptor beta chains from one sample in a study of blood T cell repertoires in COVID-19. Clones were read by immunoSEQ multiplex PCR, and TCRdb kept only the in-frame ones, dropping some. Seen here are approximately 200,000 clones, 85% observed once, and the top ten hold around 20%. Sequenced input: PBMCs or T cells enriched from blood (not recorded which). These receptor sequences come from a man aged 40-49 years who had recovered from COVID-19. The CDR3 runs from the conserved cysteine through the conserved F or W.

CASSRTVTEAFF,TRBV11-2
CASSSGIGDTQYF,TRBV7-6
CASSVVGSGSTDTQYF,TRBV9
CASSPSRGGWTEAFF,TRBV3-1/TRBV3-2
CATSRRTGGASNSPLHF,TRBV15
CASSPRTSGRAWETQYF,TRBV19
CASGDRASTDTQYF,TRBV19
CASSLSGTGGNEQFF,TRBV28
CASRPGTSYEQYF,TRBV6-5
CASSERGIAKNIQYF,TRBV6-1
CASSPQGGYTNNEQFF,TRBV7-3
CASSFRQSSYNEQFF,TRBV5-1
CASRQTGSGYGNSPLHF,TRBV28
CASSLLSGGGTEAFF,TRBV28
CASSLGQGVWYF,TRBV7-9
CASSKGQGAYEQYF,TRBV19
CASSIGLAGNEQFF,TRBV19
CASSQDRTGTGVTEAFF,TRBV3-1/TRBV3-2
CASSQTSGSDEQYF,TRBV4-1
CASSLFSRGDTQYF,TRBV5-6